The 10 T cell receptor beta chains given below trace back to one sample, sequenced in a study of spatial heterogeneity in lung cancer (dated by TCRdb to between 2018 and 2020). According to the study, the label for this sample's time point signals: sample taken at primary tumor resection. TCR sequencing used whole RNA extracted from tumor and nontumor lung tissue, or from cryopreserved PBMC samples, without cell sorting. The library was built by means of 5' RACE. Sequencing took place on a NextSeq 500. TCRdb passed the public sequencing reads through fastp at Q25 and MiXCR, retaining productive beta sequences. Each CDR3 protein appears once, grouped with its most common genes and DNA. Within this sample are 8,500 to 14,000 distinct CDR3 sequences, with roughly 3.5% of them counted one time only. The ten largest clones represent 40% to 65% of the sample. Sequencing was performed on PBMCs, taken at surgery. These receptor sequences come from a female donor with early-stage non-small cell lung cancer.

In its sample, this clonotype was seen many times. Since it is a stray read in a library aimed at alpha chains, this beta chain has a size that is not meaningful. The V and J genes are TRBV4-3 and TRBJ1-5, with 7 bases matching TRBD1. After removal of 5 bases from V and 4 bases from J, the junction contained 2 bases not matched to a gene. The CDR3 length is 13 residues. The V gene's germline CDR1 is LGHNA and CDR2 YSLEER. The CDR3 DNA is TGCGCCAGCAGCATGGGACAGAATCAGCCCCAGCATTTT. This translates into CASSMGQNQPQHF.

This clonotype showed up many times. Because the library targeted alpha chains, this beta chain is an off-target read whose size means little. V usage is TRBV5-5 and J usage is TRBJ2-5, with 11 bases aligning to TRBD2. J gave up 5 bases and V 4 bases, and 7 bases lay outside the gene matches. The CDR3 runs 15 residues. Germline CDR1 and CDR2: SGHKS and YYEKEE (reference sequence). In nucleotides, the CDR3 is TGTGCCAGCAGCCTTAGCGGGGGGGCCGGGGAGACCCAGTACTTC. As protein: CASSLSGGAGETQYF.

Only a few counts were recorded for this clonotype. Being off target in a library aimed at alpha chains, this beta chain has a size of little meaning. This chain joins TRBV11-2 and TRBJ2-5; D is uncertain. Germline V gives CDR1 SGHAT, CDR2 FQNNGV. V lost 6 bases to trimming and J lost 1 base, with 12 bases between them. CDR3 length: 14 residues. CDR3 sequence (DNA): TGTGCCAGCAGTCCTCTAGGGTCCCAAGAGACCCAGTACTTC. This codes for CASSPLGSQETQYF.

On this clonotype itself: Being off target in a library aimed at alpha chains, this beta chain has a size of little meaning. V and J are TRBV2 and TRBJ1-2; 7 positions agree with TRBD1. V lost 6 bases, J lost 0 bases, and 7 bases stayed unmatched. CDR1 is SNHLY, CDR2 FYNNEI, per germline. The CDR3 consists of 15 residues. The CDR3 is CASSSQGQSNYGYTF. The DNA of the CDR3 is TGTGCCAGCAGCTCCCAGGGACAGTCTAACTATGGCTACACCTTC. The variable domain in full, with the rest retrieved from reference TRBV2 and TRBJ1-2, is EPEVTQTPSHQVTQMGQEVILRCVPISNHLYFYWYRQILGQKVEFLVSFYNNEISEKSEIFDDQFSVERPDGSNFTLKIRSTKLEDSAMYFCASSSQGQSNYGYTFGSGTRLTVV.

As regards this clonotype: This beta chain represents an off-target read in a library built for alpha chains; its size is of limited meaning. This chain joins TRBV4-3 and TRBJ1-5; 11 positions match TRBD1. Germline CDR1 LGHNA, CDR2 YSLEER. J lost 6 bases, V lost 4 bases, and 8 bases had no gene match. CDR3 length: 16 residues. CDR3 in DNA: TGCGCCAGCAGCCGCGAAAGGACAGGGGGCCTTCAGCCCCAGCATTTT. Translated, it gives CASSRERTGGLQPQHF.

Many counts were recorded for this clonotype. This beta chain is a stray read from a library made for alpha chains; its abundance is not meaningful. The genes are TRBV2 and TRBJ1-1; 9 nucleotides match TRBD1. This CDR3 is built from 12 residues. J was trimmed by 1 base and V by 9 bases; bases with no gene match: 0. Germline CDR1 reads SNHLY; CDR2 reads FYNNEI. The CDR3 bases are TGTGCCAGGGGACAGGGGAACACTGAAGCTTTCTTT. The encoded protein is CARGQGNTEAFF.

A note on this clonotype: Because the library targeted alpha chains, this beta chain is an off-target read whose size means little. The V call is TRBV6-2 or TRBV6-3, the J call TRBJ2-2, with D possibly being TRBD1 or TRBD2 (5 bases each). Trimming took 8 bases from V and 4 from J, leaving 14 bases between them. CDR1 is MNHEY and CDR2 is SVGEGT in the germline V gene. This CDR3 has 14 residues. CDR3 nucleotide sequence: TGTGCCAGCTGGGGACCTGAGTTCACCGGGGAGCTGTTTTTT. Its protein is CASWGPEFTGELFF.

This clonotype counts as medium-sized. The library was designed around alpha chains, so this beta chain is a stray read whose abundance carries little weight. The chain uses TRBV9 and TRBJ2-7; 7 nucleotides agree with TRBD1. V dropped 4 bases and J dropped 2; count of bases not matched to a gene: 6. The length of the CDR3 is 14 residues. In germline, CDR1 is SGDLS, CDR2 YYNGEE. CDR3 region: CASSPWDRTYEQYF. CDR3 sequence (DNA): TGTGCCAGCAGCCCCTGGGACAGAACCTACGAGCAGTACTTC.

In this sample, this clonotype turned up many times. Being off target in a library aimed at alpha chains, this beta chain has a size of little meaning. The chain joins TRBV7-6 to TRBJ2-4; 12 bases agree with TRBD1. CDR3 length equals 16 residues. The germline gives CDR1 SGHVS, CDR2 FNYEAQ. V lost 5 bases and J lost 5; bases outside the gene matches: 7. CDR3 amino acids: CASSRRDRGRENIQYF. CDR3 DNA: TGTGCCAGCAGCCGACGGGACAGGGGGCGGGAAAACATTCAGTACTTC.

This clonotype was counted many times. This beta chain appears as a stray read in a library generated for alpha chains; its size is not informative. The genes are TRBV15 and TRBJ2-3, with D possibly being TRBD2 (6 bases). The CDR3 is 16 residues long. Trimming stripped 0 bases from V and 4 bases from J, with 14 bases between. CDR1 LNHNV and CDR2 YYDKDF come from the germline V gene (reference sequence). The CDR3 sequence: CATSRDGGSGADTQYF. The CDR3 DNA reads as TGTGCCACCAGCAGAGATGGGGGATCGGGGGCAGATACGCAGTATTTT. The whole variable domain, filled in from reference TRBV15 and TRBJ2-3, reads DAMVIQNPRYQVTQFGKPVTLSCSQTLNHNVMYWYQQKSSQAPKLLFHYYDKDFNNEADTPDNFQSRRPNTSFCFLDIRSPGLGDTAMYLCATSRDGGSGADTQYFGPGTRLTVL.